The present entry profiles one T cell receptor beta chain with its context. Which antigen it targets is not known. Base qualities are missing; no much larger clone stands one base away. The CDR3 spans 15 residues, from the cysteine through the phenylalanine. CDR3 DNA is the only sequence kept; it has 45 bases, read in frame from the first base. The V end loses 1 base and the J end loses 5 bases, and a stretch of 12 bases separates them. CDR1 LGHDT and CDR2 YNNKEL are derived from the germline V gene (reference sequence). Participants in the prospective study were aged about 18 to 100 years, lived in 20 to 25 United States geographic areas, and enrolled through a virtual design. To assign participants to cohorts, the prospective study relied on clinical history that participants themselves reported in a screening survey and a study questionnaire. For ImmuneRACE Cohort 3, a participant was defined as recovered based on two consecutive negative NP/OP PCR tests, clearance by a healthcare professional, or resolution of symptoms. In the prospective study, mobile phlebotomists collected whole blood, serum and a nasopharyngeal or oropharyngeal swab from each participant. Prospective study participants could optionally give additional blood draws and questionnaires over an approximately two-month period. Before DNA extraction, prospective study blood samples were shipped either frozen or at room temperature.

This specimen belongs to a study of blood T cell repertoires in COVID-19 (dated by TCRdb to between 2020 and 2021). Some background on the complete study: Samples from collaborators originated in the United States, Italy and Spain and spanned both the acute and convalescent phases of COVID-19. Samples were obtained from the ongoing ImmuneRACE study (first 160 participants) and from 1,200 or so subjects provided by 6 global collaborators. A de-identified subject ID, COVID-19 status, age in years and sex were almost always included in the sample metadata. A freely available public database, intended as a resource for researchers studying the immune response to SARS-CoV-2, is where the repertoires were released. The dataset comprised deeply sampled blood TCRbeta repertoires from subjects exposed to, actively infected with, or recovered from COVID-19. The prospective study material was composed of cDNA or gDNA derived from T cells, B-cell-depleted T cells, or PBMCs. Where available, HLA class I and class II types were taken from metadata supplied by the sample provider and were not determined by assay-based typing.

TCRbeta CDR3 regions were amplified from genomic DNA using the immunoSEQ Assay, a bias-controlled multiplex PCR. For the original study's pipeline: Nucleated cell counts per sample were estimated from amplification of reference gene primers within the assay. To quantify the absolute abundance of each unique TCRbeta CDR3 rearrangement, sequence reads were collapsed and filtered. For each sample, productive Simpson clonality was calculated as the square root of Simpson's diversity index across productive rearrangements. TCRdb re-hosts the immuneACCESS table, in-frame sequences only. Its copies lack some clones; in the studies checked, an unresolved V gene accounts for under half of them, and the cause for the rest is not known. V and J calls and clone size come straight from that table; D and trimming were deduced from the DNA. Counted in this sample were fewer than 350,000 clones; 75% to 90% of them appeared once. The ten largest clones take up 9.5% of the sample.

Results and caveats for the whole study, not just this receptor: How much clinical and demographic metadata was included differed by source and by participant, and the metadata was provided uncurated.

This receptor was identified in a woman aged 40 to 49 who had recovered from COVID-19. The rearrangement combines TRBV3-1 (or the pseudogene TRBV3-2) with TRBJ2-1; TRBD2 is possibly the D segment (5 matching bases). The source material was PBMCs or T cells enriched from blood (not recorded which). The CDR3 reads CASSQVNGNHNEQFF. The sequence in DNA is TGTGCCAGCAGCCAAGTAAACGGGAACCACAATGAGCAGTTCTTC.